A single sample gave rise to the 26 T cell receptor beta chains below, sequenced in a study of graft-versus-host responses after intestinal transplantation (dated by TCRdb to 2020 to 2023). The method behind the library was the immunoSEQ multiplex PCR assay. The clones in this table, taken by TCRdb from immuneACCESS, are in-frame only. Not every clone is retained; where verified, under half of the shortfall comes from an unresolved V gene, and the cause of the rest is unknown. This sample lists about 40,000 clones; approximately 95% were detected once. The ten most abundant clones make up approximately 0.53% of the sample. Antigens of these TCRs are unknown. The time point label for this specimen denotes: cells obtained before transplantation from donor or recipient. The sequencing used unstimulated CD8+ T cells sorted from spleen or lymph node cells, collected before transplant. Every receptor here comes from a human donor who was the organ donor for an intestinal transplant.

The J gene is TRBJ2-1, the V gene TRBV10-2, with 10 bases matching TRBD2. This CDR3 region has 14 residues. From germline, CDR1 is WSHSY and CDR2 SAAADI. The junction had 5 bases not matched to a gene; V was cut back by 4 bases and J by 8 bases. CDR3 in amino acids: CASSASGGLDEQFF. The CDR3, as DNA: TGCGCCAGCAGTGCTAGCGGGGGCTTAGATGAGCAGTTCTTC.

This chain connects TRBV7-9 to TRBJ1-1, with D maybe TRBD1 (6 bases). V dropped 4 bases and J dropped 1 base, with 16 bases sitting between them. Germline CDR1 reads SEHNR; CDR2 reads FQNEAQ (reference sequence). CDR3 size: 16 residues. The CDR3 sequence is CASSSKRTDQNTEAFF. CDR3 DNA sequence: TGTGCCAGCAGCTCAAAAAGGACAGACCAGAACACTGAAGCTTTCTTT.

The gene calls are TRBV10-2 and TRBJ2-5; perhaps TRBD2 as D (6 bases). The DNA end lines up better with TRBJ2-7; the J call may be wrong. This CDR3 is 15 amino acids long. Germline loops: CDR1 WSHSY, CDR2 SAAADI. The CDR3 loop reads CASTSKVGGSNEQYF. CDR3 sequence (DNA): TGCGCCAGCACCAGCAAGGTGGGGGGTAGCAACGAGCAGTACTTC.

The genes are TRBV19 and TRBJ1-6; D remains ambiguous. Between the trimmed V and J ends, which lost 5 bases and 12 bases, there was a span of 11 bases. The CDR3 loop spans 12 amino acids. Germline V gives CDR1 LNHDA, CDR2 SQIVND (reference sequence). The CDR3 nucleotides are TGTGCCAGTAGTTACGCGCGGGGACCCCTCCACTTT. This codes for CASSYARGPLHF.

V gene TRBV6-5 combines with J gene TRBJ1-5; D is possibly TRBD1 (5 bases). Germline V gene sequence: CDR1 MNHEY, CDR2 SVGAGI. The CDR3 has 15 amino acids. V lost 2 bases and J 8 bases, leaving 16 bases between the germline ends. CDR3 protein: CASSYGGTGGEPQHF. The DNA of the CDR3 is TGTGCCAGCAGTTACGGGGGGACGGGGGGAGAGCCCCAGCATTTT.

This rearrangement joins TRBV19 to TRBJ2-3, with 12 nucleotides matching TRBD2. This CDR3 comprises 14 residues. The V segment lost 5 bases and the J segment 7 bases; nucleotides outside the gene matches: 4. The germline V gene encodes CDR1 LNHDA and CDR2 SQIVND (reference sequence). For the CDR3, the DNA is TGTGCCAGTAGTCTAGCGGGGGGGCCAAATACGCAGTATTTT. As protein: CASSLAGGPNTQYF.

This chain connects TRBV10-3 to TRBJ2-2; D is perhaps TRBD1 (7 bases). Looked up from germline, CDR1 is ENHRY and CDR2 is SYGVKD. Between the trimmed V and J ends, which lost 3 bases and 6 bases, there was a span of 23 bases. This CDR3 has 18 residues. The CDR3 region is CAISDFLNSQGRSGELFF. The CDR3 DNA sequence: TGTGCCATCAGTGATTTTCTGAATTCACAGGGGAGGTCCGGGGAGCTGTTTTTT.

Concerning this clone itself: This specimen includes other DNA sequences encoding the same CDR3. The gene calls are TRBV13 and TRBJ2-1; 10 nucleotides agree with TRBD2. The V segment lost 3 bases and the J segment 4 bases; nucleotides outside the gene matches: 12. The CDR3 spans 18 residues. The germline gives CDR1 PRHDT, CDR2 FYEKMQ (reference sequence). For the CDR3, the DNA is TGTGCCAGCAGCTTGGGTCTAGCGGGGGCCTCCTATTACAATGAGCAGTTCTTC. Translated, it gives CASSLGLAGASYYNEQFF.

The J gene is TRBJ2-5, the V gene TRBV19; no clear D. The length of the CDR3 is 9 residues. Germline V gives CDR1 LNHDA, CDR2 SQIVND (reference sequence). Trimming stripped 9 bases from V and 5 bases from J, with 4 bases between. The CDR3, as DNA: TGTGCCAGCTTCGAGACCCAGTACTTC. Translation: CASFETQYF.

The chain carries TRBV4-3 and TRBJ2-5; D assignment may be TRBD1 or TRBD2 (5 bases each). The V and J ends lost 3 bases and 3 bases respectively, with 17 bases between them. Germline CDR1 reads LGHNA; CDR2 reads YSLEER. The CDR3 totals 16 residues. CDR3 region: CASSQILRGAEETQYF. The CDR3 bases are TGCGCCAGCAGCCAGATCCTACGGGGCGCGGAAGAGACCCAGTACTTC.

The chain links TRBV4-1 to TRBJ1-1; D may be TRBD1 (5 bases). Germline V CDR1 and CDR2: MGHRA, YSYEKL. Trimming shortened V by 1 base and J by 5 bases, and 14 bases separated the two germline ends. The CDR3 consists of 15 residues. CDR3 in amino acids: CASSQVVNRRTEAFF. In DNA form, the CDR3 reads TGCGCCAGCAGCCAAGTGGTAAACAGGAGGACTGAAGCTTTCTTT.

The rearrangement joins TRBV4-2 to TRBJ1-6; possibly TRBD1 for D (5 bases). This CDR3 is built from 14 residues. The germline gives CDR1 LGHNA, CDR2 YNFKEQ. V lost 5 bases, J lost 5 bases, and 10 bases lay in between. Here the CDR3 reads CASSRAGDNSPLHF. Here the CDR3 DNA reads TGTGCCAGCAGCAGGGCGGGGGATAATTCACCCCTCCACTTT.

CDR3: CASSLAGGGPTDTQYF. The CDR3 nucleotides are TGTGCCAGCAGCTTAGCGGGCGGGGGACCCACAGATACGCAGTATTTT. The chain recombines TRBV7-8 with TRBJ2-3, with 7 positions matching TRBD2. Germline-derived CDR1 and CDR2 are SGHVS and FQNEAQ. J was trimmed by 2 bases and V by 0 bases; bases with no gene match: 5. The CDR3 sequence is 16 residues long.

The chain carries TRBV6-5 and TRBJ2-3; D not resolved. The germline gives CDR1 MNHEY, CDR2 SVGAGI. Trimming took 2 bases from V and 1 from J, leaving 13 bases between them. This CDR3 has 16 residues. This chain's CDR3 is CASSYNMQAGTDTQYF. In nucleotides, the CDR3 is TGTGCCAGCAGTTACAATATGCAAGCTGGCACAGATACGCAGTATTTT.

The chain couples TRBV21-1 to TRBJ2-7. TRBV21-1 is listed as a pseudogene. There are 16 residues in the CDR3. CDR3 DNA: TGTGCCAGCAGCGTCCGGGCCACAATTCCGGTCAACGAGCAGTACTTC. It specifies CASSVRATIPVNEQYF.

The J gene is TRBJ2-1, the V gene TRBV19; possibly TRBD2 for D (5 bases). Germline V gene sequence: CDR1 LNHDA, CDR2 SQIVND (reference sequence). There are 15 residues in the CDR3. Trimming removed 3 bases at V and 8 bases at J, with 17 bases between. The CDR3 DNA follows: TGTGCCAGTAGTATCAATGGCGGGCATGGCGATGAGCAGTTCTTC. Translating it yields CASSINGGHGDEQFF.

This clone showed up just once. The genes are TRBV10-3 and TRBJ2-5; a weak D match, TRBD1 (5 bases). Germline V gives CDR1 ENHRY, CDR2 SYGVKD. The CDR3 is 18 amino acids. V dropped 9 bases and J dropped 0 bases, with 26 bases sitting between them. Written as DNA, the CDR3 is TGTGCCATTAGCCCAGACAGAGCTCTTGAACGGTACCAAGAGACCCAGTACTTC. It specifies CAISPDRALERYQETQYF.

The genes are TRBV29-1 and TRBJ2-6, with 7 bases identical to TRBD2. The junction had 10 bases not matched to a gene; V was cut back by 5 bases and J by 0 bases. Germline V CDR1 and CDR2: SQVTM, ANQGSEA. There are 17 residues in the CDR3. This CDR3 reads CSVLDGLVNSGANVLTF. Written as DNA, the CDR3 is TGCAGCGTTCTAGACGGACTAGTTAACTCTGGGGCCAACGTCCTGACTTTC.

The gene calls are TRBV11-3 and TRBJ2-7, with a tentative D call TRBD1 (5 bases). In germline, CDR1 is SGHNT, CDR2 YENEEA. V lost 5 bases, J lost 3 bases, and 8 bases lay in between. The CDR3 contains 12 residues. CDR3 nucleotides: TGTGCCAGCAGCCAGGGCCACTACGAGCAGTACTTC. It encodes CASSQGHYEQYF.

This clone has just one count. The chain joins TRBV7-9 to TRBJ1-3; D call uncertain. V was trimmed by 3 bases and J by 0 bases, leaving 12 bases between them. The germline V gene encodes CDR1 SEHNR and CDR2 FQNEAQ (reference sequence). The CDR3 extends over 16 amino acids. The CDR3 reads CASSFSQTSSGNTIYF. In nucleotides, the CDR3 is TGTGCCAGCAGCTTCTCTCAGACAAGCTCTGGAAACACCATATATTTT.

This rearrangement joins TRBV9 to TRBJ2-5; 13 bases agree with TRBD2. Losses at the gene ends were 3 bases for V and 0 bases for J; bases not matched to a gene: 8. In germline, CDR1 is SGDLS, CDR2 YYNGEE. The CDR3 is 18 residues long. The CDR3 DNA is TGTGCCAGCAGCGAACTAGCGGGGGGGACCTGGTACCAAGAGACCCAGTACTTC. Protein: CASSELAGGTWYQETQYF.

This sequence joins TRBV5-4 and TRBJ2-1; D is unclear. V lost 1 base, J lost 5 bases, and 7 bases lay in between. CDR3 length: 13 amino acids. Germline CDR1 SGHNT, CDR2 YYREEE (reference sequence). The CDR3 loop reads CASSLSRNNEQFF. CDR3 coding DNA: TGTGCCAGCAGCTTGTCCAGGAACAATGAGCAGTTCTTC.

V usage is TRBV6-5 and J usage is TRBJ2-5; weak D call: TRBD2 (5 bases). The V gene's germline CDR1 is MNHEY and CDR2 SVGAGI. V lost 0 bases and J 3 bases, leaving 8 bases between the germline ends. This CDR3 spans 14 amino acids. CDR3 amino acids: CASSYSGREETQYF. The CDR3 bases are TGTGCCAGCAGTTACTCTGGGCGGGAAGAGACCCAGTACTTC.

The rearrangement links TRBV9 to TRBJ1-2; 7 bases line up with TRBD1. The germline CDR1 and CDR2 sequences are SGDLS and YYNGEE. The V gene end was trimmed by 10 bases and the J gene end by 6 bases; junction bases not matched to a gene: 12. This CDR3 is 13 amino acids long. In DNA, the CDR3 is TGTGCCGCCCAAAGGTGGACAGGAGATGGCTACACCTTC. Encoded protein: CAAQRWTGDGYTF.

The V call is TRBV6-6, the J call TRBJ1-4, with D hard to call. In germline, CDR1 is MNHNY, CDR2 SVGAGI (reference sequence). V was clipped by 8 bases and J by 4 bases, with 14 bases between them. The CDR3 consists of 14 residues. CDR3 residues: CASSNSLINEKLFF. For the CDR3, the DNA is TGTGCCAGCTCAAATTCGCTCATTAATGAAAAACTGTTTTTT.

The rearrangement uses TRBV5-6 and TRBJ2-5, with D perhaps TRBD1 (6 bases). This CDR3 contains 12 residues. Trimming cost V 7 bases and J 7 bases, with 14 bases left between them. CDR1 is SGHDT, CDR2 YYEEEE, per germline. The CDR3 DNA is TGTGCCAGCGTTGGACAGCAATCGACCCAGTACTTC. It yields the protein CASVGQQSTQYF. The full variable domain, rest sourced from reference TRBV5-6 and TRBJ2-5, is DAGVTQSPTHLIKTRGQQVTLRCSPKSGHDTVSWYQQALGQGPQFIFQYYEEEERQRGNFPDRFSGHQFPNYSSELNVNALLLGDSALYLCASVGQQSTQYFGPGTRLLVL.